The rows below give T cell receptor beta chains drawn from one sample of a study of chemoradiotherapy in HPV16-positive cancers. Profiled with immunoSEQ multiplex PCR; TCRdb holds only in-frame clones, not every one. The sample includes approximately 11,000 clones, 74% of them seen just once. The sample was taken from a patient who underwent chemoradiotherapy. These receptor sequences come from a human donor with HPV-associated anogenital cancer. Both conserved end residues are part of each CDR3. Each record gives: J gene, clone size, D gene, V gene, CDR3 DNA, CDR3 protein. The D gene is left open where the match is weak. Clone size is not always given. Where it is, it says once, few, many or a class for expanded clones.

>TRBJ2-2|few|.|TRBV30
TGTGCCTGGAGCAGGGCTAACACCGGGGAGCTGTTTTTT
CAWSRANTGELFF
>TRBJ1-4|.|TRBD1|TRBV18
TGTGCCAGCTCACCCCGCCAGGGGGGTGAAAAACTGTTTTTT
CASSPRQGGEKLFF
>TRBJ2-3|few|TRBD1|TRBV7-9
TGTGCCAGCAGCTCTACAGGGGGCCTCACAGATACGCAGTATTTT
CASSSTGGLTDTQYF
>TRBJ1-5|few|.|TRBV4-1
TGCGCCAGCAGCCTCAAGGTGGGAGGTCAGCCCCAGCATTTT
CASSLKVGGQPQHF
>TRBJ2-1|.|.|TRBV11-3
TGTGCCAGCAGCCGTCGATCCAGGGATGGGGGCTACAATGAGCAGTTCTTC
CASSRRSRDGGYNEQFF
>TRBJ1-1|.|.|TRBV6-5
TGTGCCAGCAACTTCGGACAGAACACTGAAGCTTTCTTT
CASNFGQNTEAFF
>TRBJ2-1|.|TRBD2|TRBV19
TGTGCCAGTGGTCCACTAGCGGCACCCTACAATGAGCAGTTCTTC
CASGPLAAPYNEQFF
>TRBJ1-1|.|.|TRBV19
TGTGCCAGTATCCCCCAGGGAGGGGTATGGACTGAAGCTTTCTTT
CASIPQGGVWTEAFF
>TRBJ2-7|few|TRBD2|TRBV7-9
TGTGCCAGCAGCACTAGCGGGTCCTCCTACGAGCAGTACTTC
CASSTSGSSYEQYF
>TRBJ1-1|once|.|TRBV4-2
TGTGCCAGCAGCCAAGATCTTGGTGCCGGAGCTTTCTTT
CASSQDLGAGAFF
>TRBJ1-1|few|.|TRBV19
TGTGCCAGTAGTTGGTTAGACAGGAGAAACACTGAAGCTTTCTTT
CASSWLDRRNTEAFF
>TRBJ1-2|.|.|TRBV25-1
TGTGCCAGCAGTGACAAGTGGGGGGGGGCCGGTGGCTACACCTTC
CASSDKWGGAGGYTF
>TRBJ2-1|.|TRBD2|TRBV10-1
TGCGCCAGCAGTGAGTCCCCCCCTAGCGGGGCAATCTACAATGAGCAGTTCTTC
CASSESPPSGAIYNEQFF
>TRBJ1-2|few|TRBD1|TRBV2
TGTGCCAGCAGGCAGGGGACAGCCTATGGCTACACCTTC
CASRQGTAYGYTF
>TRBJ1-5|.|.|TRBV18
TGTGCCAGCTCGCCAGGGGTCACGAGCAATCAGCCCCAGCATTTT
CASSPGVTSNQPQHF
>TRBJ1-2|few|.|TRBV5-3
TGTGCCAGAAGCTTGTTCTACGGCTACACCTTC
CARSLFYGYTF
>TRBJ2-7|.|.|TRBV27
TGTGCCAGCAGTCCACGAGCGGCGGTCGGCCTCCCGGGGACGTACTTC
CASSPRAAVGLPGTYF
>TRBJ2-6|once|TRBD1|TRBV4-1
TGCGCCAGCACAAAACCGGGACAGGGAATACCTGGGGCCAACGTCCTGACTTTC
CASTKPGQGIPGANVLTF
>TRBJ2-6|.|.|TRBV27
TGTGCCAGCAGTTTACGCCTGGGATCTGGGGCCAACGTCCTGACTTTC
CASSLRLGSGANVLTF
>TRBJ1-2|.|.|TRBV6-5
TGTGCCAGCAGCCAAGGTCTAGCCGGCTACACCTTC
CASSQGLAGYTF
>TRBJ2-2|.|TRBD1|TRBV7-9
TGTGCCAGCAGCATAAGACAGGGGACGAACACCGGGGAGCTGTTTTTT
CASSIRQGTNTGELFF
>TRBJ1-1|.|.|TRBV25-1
TGTGCCAGCAGGGGGACCTACACTGAAGCTTTCTTT
CASRGTYTEAFF
>TRBJ1-3|.|.|TRBV28
TGTGCCAGCAGGTCCGGGGGCTCTGGAAACACCATATATTTT
CASRSGGSGNTIYF
>TRBJ1-2|.|.|TRBV14
TGTGCCAGCTCCAGGGGAGGGGCCTCGCCCTATGGCTACACCTTC
CASSRGGASPYGYTF
>TRBJ1-6|once|.|TRBV19
TGTGCCAGTAGTGGATGGGGAGGAAAACCTTCACCCCTCCACTTT
CASSGWGGKPSPLHF
>TRBJ1-1|.|TRBD1|TRBV27
TGTGCCAGCAGTATCACAGGGGGCTTGAACACTGAAGCTTTCTTT
CASSITGGLNTEAFF
>TRBJ2-3|.|TRBD2|TRBV5-4
TGTGCCAGCAGCTTGGGCTCCAGGGGCGGGGGGGCGAATACGCAGTATTTT
CASSLGSRGGGANTQYF
>TRBJ2-3|.|TRBD2|TRBV7-9
TGTGCCAGCAGCTTAATGGTTGCGAGCGGGAAATGGAAAATTGATACGCAGTATTTT
CASSLMVASGKWKIDTQYF
>TRBJ1-2|once|TRBD1|TRBV7-9
TGTGCCAGCAGCTCCCGGGACAGGGGATTGGGAGGCTACACCTTC
CASSSRDRGLGGYTF
>TRBJ2-7|.|TRBD1|TRBV7-9
TGTGCCAGCAGCTCCGGGGAGCGACAGGGTTACGAGCAGTACTTC
CASSSGERQGYEQYF
>TRBJ2-5|few|.|TRBV11-3
TGTGCCAGCAGCCCTAGGTCAGGGACTGCGGAGACCCAGTACTTC
CASSPRSGTAETQYF
>TRBJ2-1|.|.|TRBV11-2
TGTGCCAGCAGAAGTATCAGGCTGACAGGTGAGCAGTTCTTC
CASRSIRLTGEQFF
>TRBJ2-5|.|TRBD2|TRBV9
TGTGCCAGCAGCGTAGCGGGGGGCCAAGAGACCCAGTACTTC
CASSVAGGQETQYF
>TRBJ2-1|.|.|TRBV5-4
TGTGCCAGCAGCTTGGGGACGGACTCCTACAATGAGCAGTTCTTC
CASSLGTDSYNEQFF
>TRBJ2-7|.|TRBD2|TRBV4-3
TGCGCCAGCAGTCTTCAGCGGGAACTCTCCTACGAGCAGTACTTC
CASSLQRELSYEQYF
>TRBJ2-3|few|.|TRBV6-6
TGTGCCAGTAAGATCACAGATACGCAGTATTTT
CASKITDTQYF
>TRBJ1-1|once|TRBD1|TRBV19
TGTGCCAGTAGGTCGACAGGGGGATCCACTGAAGCTTTCTTT
CASRSTGGSTEAFF
>TRBJ2-3|.|.|TRBV19
TGTGCCAGTAGTATCGGCGGACACACAGATACGCAGTATTTT
CASSIGGHTDTQYF
>TRBJ2-1|.|.|TRBV6-1
TGTGCCAGCAGTGAATTTGGTGACATATTCAATGAGCAGTTCTTC
CASSEFGDIFNEQFF
>TRBJ1-2|few|.|TRBV25-1
TGTGCCAGCAGTGAAGTATTGGGATATGGCTACACCTTC
CASSEVLGYGYTF
>TRBJ1-2|.|.|TRBV6-6
TGTGCCAGCAGTGCGTCGGAGACATTGAACTATGGCTACACCTTC
CASSASETLNYGYTF
>TRBJ2-7|.|.|TRBV5-1
TGCGCCAGCAGCTCCCCGGACAGTAGCTTCTACGAGCAGTACTTC
CASSSPDSSFYEQYF
>TRBJ2-4|.|.|TRBV30
TGTGCCTGGAGTGCAAAGTCTTACGCCAAAAACATTCAGTACTTC
CAWSAKSYAKNIQYF
>TRBJ2-5|.|TRBD2|TRBV5-6
TGTGCCAGCAGCCACCGGACTTCGGGACTAGGTCCGGAGACCCAGTACTTC
CASSHRTSGLGPETQYF
>TRBJ1-2|.|.|TRBV19
TGTGCCAGTAGCAGGGGTAACTATGGCTACACCTTC
CASSRGNYGYTF
>TRBJ1-5|.|.|TRBV7-2
TGTGCCAGCAGCTTAGACAGGGTCAGCAATCAGCCCCAGCATTTT
CASSLDRVSNQPQHF